This entry concerns a single T cell receptor beta chain. The sample originates from a study of blood T cells in healthy people across ages. A second PCR, run for roughly 7 to 11 cycles, used a sample-barcoded 5' primer plus a J-beta primer mix. Sequencing recovered at least 2.5 million CDR3-containing paired-end reads from each sample. A single record per CDR3 protein comes from TCRdb applying MiXCR to the 5' RACE reads. The table has about 970,000 distinct CDR3 sequences, just over 50% seen once; the top ten hold about a fifth. This CDR3 comprises 15 residues. Germline values: CDR1 SNHLY, CDR2 FYNNEI. V dropped 4 bases and J dropped 2 bases, with 9 bases sitting between them.

The chain employs TRBV2 and TRBJ2-6, with D tentatively TRBD2 (5 bases). The source of this sequence is a woman aged 60-70 years in good health. Input material: blood. CDR3 nucleotide sequence: TGTGCCAGCAGTGTTGAGGGAACTGGGGCCAACGTCCTGACTTTC. As protein: CASSVEGTGANVLTF.